The entry below gives a single TCR beta chain sequence along with its context. The antigen remains undetermined. This entry belongs to a study of shared clonotypes between healthy human individuals. Findings and limits, study-wide: Expectations were that clonotype sharing among donors would be affected by sequencing depth.

All participating donors were Caucasian adults from Nashville, Tennessee. With 0 bases removed from V and 0 bases from J, the gap between germline ends came to 13 bases. The CDR3 is 16 amino acids. Germline loops: CDR1 SGHRS, CDR2 YFSETQ. Only in-frame clones appear in the TCRdb table, and some are missing; sequencing was by immunoSEQ multiplex PCR. The sample carries some 490,000 clones, approximately 84% recorded once. The sequencing sample was made of PBMCs. The sequence derives from a woman in her thirties or forties in good health. Some clones in this sample may be carry-over from other donors' samples. The chain carries TRBV5-1 and TRBJ2-7; weak D call: TRBD2 (6 bases). DNA for the CDR3: TGCGCCAGCAGCTTGGATAAAGCGGGTAGCTCCTACGAGCAGTACTTC. Its protein product is CASSLDKAGSSYEQYF.